This T cell receptor (beta chain) was observed in a study of OX40 agonist ivuxolimab in advanced cancers. In the study overall: Ivuxolimab, an agonist antibody against OX40 (CD134), was given to patients. Ivuxolimab doses were 0.01, 0.1, 0.3, 1.5, 3 or 10 mg/kg every 2 weeks.

On cycle 4 day 1 and cycle 7 day 1, as well as at baseline, blood was sampled. V was pared by 1 base and J by 1 base, with 7 bases of the junction left unmatched. Germline-derived CDR1 and CDR2 are SGHVS and FQNEAQ. This CDR3 contains 17 residues. Only in-frame clones appear in the TCRdb table, and some are missing; sequencing was by immunoSEQ multiplex PCR. The sample records roughly 95,000 clones, approximately 90% being singletons. The gene calls are TRBV7-8 and TRBJ2-7; 10 bases align to TRBD2. The clonotype originates from an adult with an advanced solid tumor such as melanoma, head and neck, liver or kidney cancer. Material: CD4+ or CD8+ T cells sorted from blood, obtained in a trial of the OX40 agonist ivuxolimab. CDR3 loop: CASSLGASGSESYEQYF. As DNA, the CDR3 is TGTGCCAGCAGCTTAGGAGCTAGCGGGAGTGAGTCCTACGAGCAGTACTTC.